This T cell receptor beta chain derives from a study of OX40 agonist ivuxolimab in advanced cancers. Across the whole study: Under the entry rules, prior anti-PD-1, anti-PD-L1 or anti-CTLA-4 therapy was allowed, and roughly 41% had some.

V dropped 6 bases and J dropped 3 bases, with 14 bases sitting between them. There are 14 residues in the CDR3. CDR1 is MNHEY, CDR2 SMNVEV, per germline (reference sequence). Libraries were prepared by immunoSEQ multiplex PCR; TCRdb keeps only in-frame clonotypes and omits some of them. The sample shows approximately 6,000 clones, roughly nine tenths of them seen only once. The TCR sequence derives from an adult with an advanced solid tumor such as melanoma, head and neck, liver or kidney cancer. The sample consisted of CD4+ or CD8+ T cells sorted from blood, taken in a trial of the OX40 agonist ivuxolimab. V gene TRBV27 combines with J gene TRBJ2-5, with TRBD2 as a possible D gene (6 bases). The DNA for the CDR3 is TGTGCCAGCAGATCAGCGGGCCCAGAAGAGACCCAGTACTTC. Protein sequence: CASRSAGPEETQYF.